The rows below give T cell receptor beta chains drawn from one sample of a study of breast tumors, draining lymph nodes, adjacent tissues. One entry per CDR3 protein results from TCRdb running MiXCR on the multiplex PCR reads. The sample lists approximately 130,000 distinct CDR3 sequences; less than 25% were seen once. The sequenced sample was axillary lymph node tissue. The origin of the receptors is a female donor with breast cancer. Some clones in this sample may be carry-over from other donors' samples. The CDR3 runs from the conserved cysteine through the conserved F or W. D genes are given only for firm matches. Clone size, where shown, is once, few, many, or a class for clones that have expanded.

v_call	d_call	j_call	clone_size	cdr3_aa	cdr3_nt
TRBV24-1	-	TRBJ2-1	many	CATSSTVNVRDEQFF	TGTGCCACGAGTAGCACGGTAAACGTCAGGGATGAGCAGTTCTTC
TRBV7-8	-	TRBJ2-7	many	CASSRPRGYEQYF	TGTGCCAGCAGCCGACCACGGGGTTACGAGCAGTACTTC
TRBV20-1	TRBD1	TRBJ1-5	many	CSAREFDREGNQPQHF	TGCAGTGCTAGGGAATTCGACAGGGAGGGCAATCAGCCCCAGCATTTT
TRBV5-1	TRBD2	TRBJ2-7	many	CASSLATSGPYEQYF	TGCGCCAGCAGCTTGGCGACTAGCGGACCCTACGAGCAGTACTTC
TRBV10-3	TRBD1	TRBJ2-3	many	CAISEPAGQGAADTQYF	TGTGCCATCAGTGAACCGGCGGGACAGGGGGCTGCAGATACGCAGTATTTT
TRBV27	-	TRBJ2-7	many	CASSYNVPSYEQYF	TGTGCCAGCAGTTATAATGTCCCCTCCTACGAGCAGTACTTC
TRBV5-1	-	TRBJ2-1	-	CAGSPPPEISPYNEQFF	TGCGCCGGCAGCCCCCCTCCAGAGATTAGCCCCTACAATGAGCAGTTCTTC
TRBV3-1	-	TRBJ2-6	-	CASSQSPGTGANVLTF	TGTGCCAGCAGCCAGAGTCCTGGGACTGGGGCCAACGTCCTGACTTTC
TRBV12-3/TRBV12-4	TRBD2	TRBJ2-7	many	CASKKGLFRSAGGYEQYF	TGTGCCAGCAAAAAAGGACTATTTAGATCAGCGGGAGGCTACGAGCAGTACTTC
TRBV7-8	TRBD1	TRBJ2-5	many	CASSLVFGRGPETQYF	TGTGCCAGCAGCTTAGTTTTTGGCAGGGGGCCGGAGACCCAGTACTTC
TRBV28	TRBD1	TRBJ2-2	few	CASSADRGGTGELFF	TGTGCCAGCAGTGCGGACAGGGGAGGAACCGGGGAGCTGTTTTTT
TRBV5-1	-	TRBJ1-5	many	CASSPDSSNQPQHF	TGCGCCAGCAGTCCTGACAGTAGCAATCAGCCCCAGCATTTT
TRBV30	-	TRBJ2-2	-	CAWKAGWGGELFF	TGTGCCTGGAAAGCAGGGTGGGGCGGGGAGCTGTTTTTT
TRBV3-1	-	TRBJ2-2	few	CASSQHPTTTTGELFF	TGTGCCAGCAGCCAACACCCCACTACGACCACCGGGGAGCTGTTTTTT
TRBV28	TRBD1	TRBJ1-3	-	CASSTPGQGSGNTIYF	TGTGCCAGCAGTACTCCGGGACAGGGGTCTGGAAACACCATATATTTT
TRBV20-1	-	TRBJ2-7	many	CSASASSSYEQYF	TGCAGTGCTAGTGCTAGCAGTTCCTACGAGCAGTACTTC
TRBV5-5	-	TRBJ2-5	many	CASTSHGAFQETQYF	TGTGCCAGCACCTCCCATGGGGCGTTTCAAGAGACCCAGTACTTC
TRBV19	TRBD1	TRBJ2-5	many	CASSIAGTGDETQYF	TGTGCCAGTAGTATAGCAGGGACAGGGGACGAGACCCAGTACTTC
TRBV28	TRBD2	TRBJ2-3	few	CASSLAGVNTDTQYF	TGTGCCAGCAGTCTAGCGGGAGTGAACACAGATACGCAGTATTTT
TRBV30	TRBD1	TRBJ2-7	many	CACFKAGQGNEQYF	TGTGCCTGTTTCAAAGCGGGACAGGGAAACGAGCAGTACTTC
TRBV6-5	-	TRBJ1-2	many	CASSHPTGSGYYGYTF	TGTGCCAGCAGTCACCCGACAGGATCGGGGTACTATGGCTACACCTTC
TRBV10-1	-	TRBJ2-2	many	CASNNDLNTGELFF	TGCGCCAGCAATAATGACTTGAACACCGGGGAGCTGTTTTTT
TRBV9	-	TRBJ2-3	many	CASSVGGVVADTQYF	TGTGCCAGCAGCGTTGGGGGAGTGGTGGCAGATACGCAGTATTTT
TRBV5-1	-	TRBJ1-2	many	CASSFNRVYGYTF	TGCGCCAGCAGCTTCAACAGGGTCTATGGCTACACCTTC
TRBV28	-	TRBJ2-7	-	CASSHPTPPSSYEQYF	TGTGCCAGCAGTCATCCGACACCGCCAAGCTCCTACGAGCAGTACTTC
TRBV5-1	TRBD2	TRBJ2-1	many	CASSLTSGGSYNEQFF	TGCGCCAGCAGCTTGACTAGCGGGGGCTCCTACAATGAGCAGTTCTTC
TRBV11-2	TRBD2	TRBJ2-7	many	CASSLEVRGGGLADYEQYF	TGTGCCAGCAGCTTAGAAGTGCGGGGTGGGGGACTAGCGGACTACGAGCAGTACTTC
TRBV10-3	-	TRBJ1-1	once	CAISESGQNTEAFF	TGTGCCATCAGTGAGTCCGGACAGAACACTGAAGCTTTCTTT
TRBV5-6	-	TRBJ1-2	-	CASSSGPGGEKLFFGSGTGYGYTF	-
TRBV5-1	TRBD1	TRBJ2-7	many	CASSLVAQGAYEQYF	TGCGCCAGCAGCTTGGTGGCCCAGGGGGCCTACGAGCAGTACTTC
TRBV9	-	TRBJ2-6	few	CASSVAVPRAGANVLTF	TGTGCCAGCAGCGTAGCAGTCCCGAGAGCTGGGGCCAACGTCCTGACTTTC
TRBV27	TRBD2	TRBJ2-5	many	CACQTPSLGLAGGVRETQYF	TGTGCCTGCCAAACCCCCTCCCTTGGACTAGCGGGAGGAGTGAGGGAGACCCAGTACTTC
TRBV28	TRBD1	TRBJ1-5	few	CASQDRVQPQHF	TGTGCCAGTCAGGACAGGGTTCAGCCCCAGCATTTT
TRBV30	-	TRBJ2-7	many	CAWSRYYEQYF	TGTGCCTGGAGCCGGTATTACGAGCAGTACTTC
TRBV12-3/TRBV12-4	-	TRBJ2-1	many	CASSPSINEQFF	TGTGCCAGCAGCCCTAGCATCAATGAGCAGTTCTTC
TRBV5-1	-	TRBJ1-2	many	CASSYQTGGDYGYTF	TGCGCCAGCAGCTATCAGACAGGAGGAGACTATGGCTACACCTTC
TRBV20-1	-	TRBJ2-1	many	CSAPRFSDNEQFF	TGCAGTGCCCCACGGTTTTCCGACAATGAGCAGTTCTTC
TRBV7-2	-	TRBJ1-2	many	CASSPRGGDYGYTF	TGTGCCAGCAGCCCTCGGGGGGGTGACTATGGCTACACCTTC
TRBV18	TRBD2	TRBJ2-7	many	CASSGSSGRRYEQYF	TGTGCCAGCTCAGGGTCTAGCGGGAGGCGCTACGAGCAGTACTTC